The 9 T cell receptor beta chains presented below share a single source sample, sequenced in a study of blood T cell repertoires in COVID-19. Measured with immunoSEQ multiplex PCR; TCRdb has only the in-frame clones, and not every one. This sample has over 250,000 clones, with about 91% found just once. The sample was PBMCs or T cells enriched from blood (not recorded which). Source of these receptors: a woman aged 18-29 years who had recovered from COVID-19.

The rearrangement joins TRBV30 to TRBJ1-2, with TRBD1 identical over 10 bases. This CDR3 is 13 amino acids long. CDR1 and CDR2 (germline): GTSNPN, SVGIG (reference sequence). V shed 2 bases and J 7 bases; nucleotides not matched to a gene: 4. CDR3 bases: TGTGCCTGGAGTCAGGGACAGGGGACTGGCTACACCTTC. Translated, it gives CAWSQGQGTGYTF.

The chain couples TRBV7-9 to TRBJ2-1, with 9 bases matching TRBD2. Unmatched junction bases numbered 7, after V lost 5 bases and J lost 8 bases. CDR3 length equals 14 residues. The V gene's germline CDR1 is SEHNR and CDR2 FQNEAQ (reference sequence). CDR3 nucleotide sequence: TGTGCCAGCAGCCCAGGACTAGCGAGCGATGAGCAGTTCTTC. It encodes CASSPGLASDEQFF.

CDR3 sequence reads: CASSQGSTLGYTF. CDR3 coding DNA: TGTGCCAGCAGTCAGGGGTCGACATTAGGCTACACCTTC. The gene calls are TRBV6-2 or TRBV6-3 and TRBJ1-2; D perhaps matches TRBD1 (6 bases). The germline V gene has CDR1 MNHEY and CDR2 SVGEGT. The V end lost 5 bases, the J end lost 8 bases, and 15 bases lay between the germline ends. The CDR3 has 13 residues.

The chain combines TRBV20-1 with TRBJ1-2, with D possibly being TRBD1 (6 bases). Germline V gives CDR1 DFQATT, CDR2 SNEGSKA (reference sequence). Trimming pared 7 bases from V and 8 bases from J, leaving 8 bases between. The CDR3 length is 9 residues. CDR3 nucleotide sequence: TGCAGTGGGGGGGGCGGCTACACCTTC. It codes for CSGGGGYTF.

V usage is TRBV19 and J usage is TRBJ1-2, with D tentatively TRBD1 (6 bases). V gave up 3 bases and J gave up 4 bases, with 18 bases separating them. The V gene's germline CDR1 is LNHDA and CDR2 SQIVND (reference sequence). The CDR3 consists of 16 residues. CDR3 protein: CASSMTQWTAPYGYTF. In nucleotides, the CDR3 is TGTGCCAGTAGTATGACTCAGTGGACAGCTCCCTATGGCTACACCTTC. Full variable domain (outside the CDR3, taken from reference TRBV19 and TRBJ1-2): DGGITQSPKYLFRKEGQNVTLSCEQNLNHDAMYWYRQDPGQGLRLIYYSQIVNDFQKGDIAEGYSVSREKKESFPLTVTSAQKNPTAFYLCASSMTQWTAPYGYTFGSGTRLTVV.

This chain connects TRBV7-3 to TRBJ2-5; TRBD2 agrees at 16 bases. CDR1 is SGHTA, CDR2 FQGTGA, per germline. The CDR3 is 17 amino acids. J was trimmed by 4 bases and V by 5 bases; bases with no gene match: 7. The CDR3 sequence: CASSPGTSGRVGETQYF. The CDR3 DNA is TGTGCCAGCAGCCCTGGGACTAGCGGGAGGGTTGGAGAGACCCAGTACTTC.

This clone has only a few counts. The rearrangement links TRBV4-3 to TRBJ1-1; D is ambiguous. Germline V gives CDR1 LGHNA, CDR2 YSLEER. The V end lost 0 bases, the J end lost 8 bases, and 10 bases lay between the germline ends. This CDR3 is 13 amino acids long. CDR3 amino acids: CASSQDERREAFF. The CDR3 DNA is TGCGCCAGCAGCCAAGATGAACGGCGGGAAGCTTTCTTT.

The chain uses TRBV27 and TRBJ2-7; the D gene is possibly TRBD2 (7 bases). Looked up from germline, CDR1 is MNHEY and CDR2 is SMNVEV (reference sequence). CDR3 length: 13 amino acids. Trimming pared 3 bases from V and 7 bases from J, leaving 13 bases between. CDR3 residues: CASSFIEGGEQYF. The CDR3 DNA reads TGTGCCAGCAGTTTCATTGAGGGGGGGGAGCAGTACTTC.

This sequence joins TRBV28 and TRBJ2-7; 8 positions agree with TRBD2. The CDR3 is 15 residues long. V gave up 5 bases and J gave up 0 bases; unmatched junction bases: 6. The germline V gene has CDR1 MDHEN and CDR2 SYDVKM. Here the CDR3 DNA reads TGTGCCAGCAGTACGATAGCGGGGTCCTCCTACGAGCAGTACTTC. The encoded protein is CASSTIAGSSYEQYF.